The clone carrying this TCR beta chain has ten or more counts. Its antigen is currently unknown. With a J-beta primer mix and a sample-barcoded 5' primer, a second PCR ran about 6 to 11 cycles. TCRdb redid the calling of the 5' RACE reads with MiXCR, one entry per CDR3 protein. This table holds some 900,000 distinct CDR3 sequences, about 28% found once. Caucasian, healthy and from Russia, the donors were aged between 6 and 90. The draw of peripheral blood yielded approximately 11 milliliters from each donor. Germline-derived CDR1 and CDR2 are SGHTA and FQGNSA. V was pared by 4 bases and J by 3 bases, with 9 bases of the junction left unmatched. The CDR3 has 16 residues. This specimen belongs to a study of blood T cells in healthy people across ages. Overall study findings and caveats: In older individuals, TCR beta diversity per million T cells was lower, falling roughly linearly with age. Researchers said unsorted PBMCs prevented a conclusive naive versus antigen-experienced comparison.

Sequencing was carried out using blood. This receptor was taken from an elderly woman in good health. The rearrangement joins TRBV7-2 to TRBJ1-1; 9 bases map to TRBD1. The CDR3 DNA sequence: TGTGCCAGCAGCTCAAAAACAGGGGGCTCTTACACTGAAGCTTTCTTT. Translated, it gives CASSSKTGGSYTEAFF.